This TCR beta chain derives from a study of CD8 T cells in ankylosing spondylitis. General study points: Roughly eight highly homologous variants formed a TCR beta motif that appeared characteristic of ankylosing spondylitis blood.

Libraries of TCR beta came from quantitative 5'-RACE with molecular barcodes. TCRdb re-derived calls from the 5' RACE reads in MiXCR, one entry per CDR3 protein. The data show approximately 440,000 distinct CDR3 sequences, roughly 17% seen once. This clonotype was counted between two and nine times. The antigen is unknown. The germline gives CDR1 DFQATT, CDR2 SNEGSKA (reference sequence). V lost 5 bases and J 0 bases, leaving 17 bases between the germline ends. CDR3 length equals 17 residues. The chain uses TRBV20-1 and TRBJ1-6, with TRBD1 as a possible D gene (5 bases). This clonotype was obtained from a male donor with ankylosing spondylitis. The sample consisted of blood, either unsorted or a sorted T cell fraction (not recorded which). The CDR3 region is CSAFMGRTSSYNSPLHF. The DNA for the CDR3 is TGCAGTGCTTTCATGGGACGGACTAGCTCCTATAATTCACCCCTCCACTTT.